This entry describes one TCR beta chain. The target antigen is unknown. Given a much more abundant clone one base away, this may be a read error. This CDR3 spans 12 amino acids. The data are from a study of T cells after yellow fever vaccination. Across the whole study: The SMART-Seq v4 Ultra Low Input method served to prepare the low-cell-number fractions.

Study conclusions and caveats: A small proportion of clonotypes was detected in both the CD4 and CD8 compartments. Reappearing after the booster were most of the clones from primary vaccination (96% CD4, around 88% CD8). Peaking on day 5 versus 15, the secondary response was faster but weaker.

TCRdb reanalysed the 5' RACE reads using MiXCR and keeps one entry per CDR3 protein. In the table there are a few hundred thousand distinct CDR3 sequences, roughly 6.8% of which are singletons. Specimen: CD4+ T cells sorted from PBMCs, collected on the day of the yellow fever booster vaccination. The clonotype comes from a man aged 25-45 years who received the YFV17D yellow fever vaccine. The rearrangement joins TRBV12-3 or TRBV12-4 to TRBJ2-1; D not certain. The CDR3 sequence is CASSLGAPKPSF. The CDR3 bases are TGTGCCAGCAGTTTAGGGGCGCCCAAGCCAAGCTTC.